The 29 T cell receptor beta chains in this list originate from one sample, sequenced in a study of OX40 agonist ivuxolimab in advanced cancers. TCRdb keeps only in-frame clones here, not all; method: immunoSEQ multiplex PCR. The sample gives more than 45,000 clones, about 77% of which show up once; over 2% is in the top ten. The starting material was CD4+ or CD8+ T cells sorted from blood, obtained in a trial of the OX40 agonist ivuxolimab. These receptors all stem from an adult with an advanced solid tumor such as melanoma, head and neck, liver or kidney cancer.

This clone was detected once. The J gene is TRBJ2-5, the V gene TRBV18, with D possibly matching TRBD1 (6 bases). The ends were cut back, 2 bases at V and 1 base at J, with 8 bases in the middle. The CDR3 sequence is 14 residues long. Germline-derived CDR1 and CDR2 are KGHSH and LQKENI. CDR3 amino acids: CASSPGQPQETQYF. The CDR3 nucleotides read TGTGCCAGCTCACCAGGACAGCCCCAAGAGACCCAGTACTTC.

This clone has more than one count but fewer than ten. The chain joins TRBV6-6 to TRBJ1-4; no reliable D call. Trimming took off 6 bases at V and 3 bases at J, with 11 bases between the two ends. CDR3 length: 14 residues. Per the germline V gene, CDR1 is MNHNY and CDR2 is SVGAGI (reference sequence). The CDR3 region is CASRSEQPNEKLFF. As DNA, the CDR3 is TGTGCCAGCAGATCGGAGCAGCCTAATGAAAAACTGTTTTTT.

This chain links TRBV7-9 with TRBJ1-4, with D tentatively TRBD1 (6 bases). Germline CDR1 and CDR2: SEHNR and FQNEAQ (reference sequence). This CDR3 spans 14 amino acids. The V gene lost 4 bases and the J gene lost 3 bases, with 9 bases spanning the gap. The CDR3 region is CASSSEGANEKLFF. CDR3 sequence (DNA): TGTGCCAGCAGCTCGGAGGGGGCTAATGAAAAACTGTTTTTT.

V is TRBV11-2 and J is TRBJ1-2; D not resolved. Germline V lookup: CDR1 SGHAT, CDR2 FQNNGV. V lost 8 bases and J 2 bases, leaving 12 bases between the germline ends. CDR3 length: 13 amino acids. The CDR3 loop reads CASALGKNYGYTF. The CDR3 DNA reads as TGTGCCAGCGCCCTGGGCAAGAACTATGGCTACACCTTC.

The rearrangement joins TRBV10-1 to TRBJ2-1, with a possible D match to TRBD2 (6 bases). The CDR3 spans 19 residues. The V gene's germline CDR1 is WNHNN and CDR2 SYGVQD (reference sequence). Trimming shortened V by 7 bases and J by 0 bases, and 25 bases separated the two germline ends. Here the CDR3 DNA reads TGCGCCAGCACCTCTATCTCTACGCTAGCGACCAGCTCCTACAATGAGCAGTTCTTC. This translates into CASTSISTLATSSYNEQFF.

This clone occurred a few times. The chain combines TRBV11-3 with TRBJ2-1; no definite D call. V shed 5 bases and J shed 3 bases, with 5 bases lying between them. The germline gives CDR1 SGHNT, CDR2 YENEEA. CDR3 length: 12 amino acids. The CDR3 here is CASSLGYNEQFF. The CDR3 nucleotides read TGTGCCAGCAGCCTGGGCTACAATGAGCAGTTCTTC.

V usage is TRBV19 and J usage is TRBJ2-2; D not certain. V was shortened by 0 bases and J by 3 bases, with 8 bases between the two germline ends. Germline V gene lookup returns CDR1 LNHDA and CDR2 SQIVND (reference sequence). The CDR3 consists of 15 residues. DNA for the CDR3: TGTGCCAGTAGTATAGATCCCAGATACACCGGGGAGCTGTTTTTT. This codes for CASSIDPRYTGELFF.

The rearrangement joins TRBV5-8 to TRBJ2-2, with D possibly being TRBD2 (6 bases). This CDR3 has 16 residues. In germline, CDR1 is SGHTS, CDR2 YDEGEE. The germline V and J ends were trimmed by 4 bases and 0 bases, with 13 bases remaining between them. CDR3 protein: CASSAGRTSNTGELFF. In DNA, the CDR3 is TGTGCCAGCAGCGCGGGACGAACATCGAACACCGGGGAGCTGTTTTTT.

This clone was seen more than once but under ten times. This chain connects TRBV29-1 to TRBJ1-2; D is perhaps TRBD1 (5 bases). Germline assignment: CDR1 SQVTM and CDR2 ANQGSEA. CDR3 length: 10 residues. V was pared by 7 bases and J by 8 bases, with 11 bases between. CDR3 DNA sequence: TGCAGCGCCGGGGACCGGGGCTACACCTTC. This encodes CSAGDRGYTF.

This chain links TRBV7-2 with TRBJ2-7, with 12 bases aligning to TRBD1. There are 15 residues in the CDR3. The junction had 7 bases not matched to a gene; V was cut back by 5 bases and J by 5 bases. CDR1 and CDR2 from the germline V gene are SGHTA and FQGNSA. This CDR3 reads CASSPSGQGAHEQYF. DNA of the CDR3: TGTGCCAGCAGCCCGTCGGGACAGGGGGCGCACGAGCAGTACTTC.

The CDR3 DNA reads as TGTGCCACCTCCCCGGTGACGGGACTTATAGCCAAAAACATTCAGTACTTC. As protein: CATSPVTGLIAKNIQYF. The chain links TRBV27 to TRBJ2-4; TRBD2 is a possible D gene (6 bases). Germline CDR1 reads MNHEY; CDR2 reads SMNVEV (reference sequence). V shed 10 bases and J shed 0 bases, with 22 bases lying between them. This CDR3 region has 17 residues.

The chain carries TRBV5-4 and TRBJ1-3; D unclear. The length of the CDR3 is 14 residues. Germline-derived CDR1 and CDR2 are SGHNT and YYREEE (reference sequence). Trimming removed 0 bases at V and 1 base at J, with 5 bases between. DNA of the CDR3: TGTGCCAGCAGCTTGGGGCTATCTGGAAACACCATATATTTT. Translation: CASSLGLSGNTIYF.

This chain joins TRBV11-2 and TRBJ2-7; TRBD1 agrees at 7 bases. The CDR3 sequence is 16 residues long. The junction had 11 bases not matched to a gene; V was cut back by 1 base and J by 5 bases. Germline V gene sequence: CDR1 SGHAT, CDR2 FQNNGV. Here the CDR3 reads CASSLGSRQGVHEQYF. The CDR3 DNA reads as TGTGCCAGCAGCTTAGGATCTAGGCAGGGGGTCCACGAGCAGTACTTC.

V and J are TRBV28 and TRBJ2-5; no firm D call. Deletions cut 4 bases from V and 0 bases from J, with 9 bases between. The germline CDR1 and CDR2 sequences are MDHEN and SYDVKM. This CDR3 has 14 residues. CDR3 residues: CASSSARYQETQYF. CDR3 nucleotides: TGTGCCAGCAGTTCAGCTAGGTACCAAGAGACCCAGTACTTC. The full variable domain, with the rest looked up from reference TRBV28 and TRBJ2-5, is DVKVTQSSRYLVKRTGEKVFLECVQDMDHENMFWYRQDPGLGLRLIYFSYDVKMKEKGDIPEGYSVSREKKERFSLILESASTNQTSMYLCASSSARYQETQYFGPGTRLLVL.

The CDR3 DNA reads as TGTGCCAGCAGTTTCCGAGGAGGGGAGCAGTACTTC. This codes for CASSFRGGEQYF. The chain has TRBV27 and TRBJ2-7, with a weak D call TRBD2 (6 bases). V lost 3 bases and J 7 bases, leaving 10 bases between the germline ends. This CDR3 region has 12 residues. Germline CDR1 and CDR2: MNHEY and SMNVEV (reference sequence).

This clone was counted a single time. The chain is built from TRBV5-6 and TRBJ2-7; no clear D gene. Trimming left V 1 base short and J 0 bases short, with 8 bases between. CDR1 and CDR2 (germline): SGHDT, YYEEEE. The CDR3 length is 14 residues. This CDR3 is CASSLRPSSYEQYF. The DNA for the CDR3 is TGTGCCAGCAGCTTGAGGCCTAGCTCCTACGAGCAGTACTTC.

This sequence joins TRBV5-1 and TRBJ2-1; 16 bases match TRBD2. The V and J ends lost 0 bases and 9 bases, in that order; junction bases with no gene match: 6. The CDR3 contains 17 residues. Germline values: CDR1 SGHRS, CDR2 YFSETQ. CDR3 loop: CASSLVPGLAGGSEQFF. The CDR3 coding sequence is TGCGCCAGCAGCTTGGTGCCGGGACTAGCGGGAGGGAGTGAGCAGTTCTTC.

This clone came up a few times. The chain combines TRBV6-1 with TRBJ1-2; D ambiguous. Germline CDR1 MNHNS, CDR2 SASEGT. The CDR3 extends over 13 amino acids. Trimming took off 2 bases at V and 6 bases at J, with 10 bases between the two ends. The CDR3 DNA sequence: TGTGCCAGCAGTGAACCGCGGAGACATGGCTACACCTTC. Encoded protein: CASSEPRRHGYTF.

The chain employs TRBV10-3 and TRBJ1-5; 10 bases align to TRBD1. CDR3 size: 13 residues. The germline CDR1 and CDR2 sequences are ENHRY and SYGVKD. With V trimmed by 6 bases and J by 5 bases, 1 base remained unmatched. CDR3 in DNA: TGTGCCATCAGCGGGACAGGGGATCAGCCCCAGCATTTT. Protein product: CAISGTGDQPQHF.

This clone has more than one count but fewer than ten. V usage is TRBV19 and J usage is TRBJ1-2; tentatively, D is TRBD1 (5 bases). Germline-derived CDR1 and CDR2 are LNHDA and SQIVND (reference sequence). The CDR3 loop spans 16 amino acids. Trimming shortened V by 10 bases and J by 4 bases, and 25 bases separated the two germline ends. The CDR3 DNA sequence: TGTGCCACCGAACTTGGACCTTCCGGGGGTTTCTATGGCTACACCTTC. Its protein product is CATELGPSGGFYGYTF. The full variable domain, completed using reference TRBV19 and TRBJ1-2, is DGGITQSPKYLFRKEGQNVTLSCEQNLNHDAMYWYRQDPGQGLRLIYYSQIVNDFQKGDIAEGYSVSREKKESFPLTVTSAQKNPTAFYLCATELGPSGGFYGYTFGSGTRLTVV.

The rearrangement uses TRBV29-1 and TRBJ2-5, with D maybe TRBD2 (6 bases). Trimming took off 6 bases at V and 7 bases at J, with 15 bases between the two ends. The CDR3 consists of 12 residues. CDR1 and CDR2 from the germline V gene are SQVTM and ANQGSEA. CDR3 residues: CSVYQLGGTQYF. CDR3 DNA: TGCAGCGTCTACCAACTCGGGGGGACCCAGTACTTC.

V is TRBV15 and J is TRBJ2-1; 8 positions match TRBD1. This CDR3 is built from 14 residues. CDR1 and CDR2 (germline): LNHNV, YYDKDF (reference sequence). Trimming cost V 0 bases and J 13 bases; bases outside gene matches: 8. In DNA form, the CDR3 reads TGTGCCACCAGCAGAGACTTCGCCGGGACAGGTCAGTTCTTC. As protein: CATSRDFAGTGQFF.

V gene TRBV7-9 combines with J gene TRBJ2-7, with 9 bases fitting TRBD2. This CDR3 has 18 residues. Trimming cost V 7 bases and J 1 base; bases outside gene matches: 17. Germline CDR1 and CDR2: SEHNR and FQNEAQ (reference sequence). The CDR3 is CASTSSRLSSGTSYEQYF. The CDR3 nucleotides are TGTGCCAGCACCAGTTCTCGGCTCTCTAGCGGGACTTCCTACGAGCAGTACTTC.

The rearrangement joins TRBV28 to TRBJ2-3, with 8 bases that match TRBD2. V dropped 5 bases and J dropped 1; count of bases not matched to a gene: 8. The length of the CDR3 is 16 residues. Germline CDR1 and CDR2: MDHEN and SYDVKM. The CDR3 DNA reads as TGTGCCAGCAGTATCGGGAGGGCCGGGGGCACAGATACGCAGTATTTT. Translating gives CASSIGRAGGTDTQYF.

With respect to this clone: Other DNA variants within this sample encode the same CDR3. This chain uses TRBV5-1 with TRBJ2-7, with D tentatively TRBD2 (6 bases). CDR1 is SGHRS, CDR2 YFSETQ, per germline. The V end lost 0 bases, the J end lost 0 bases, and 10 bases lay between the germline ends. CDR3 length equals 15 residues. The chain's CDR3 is CASSLVEGSSYEQYF. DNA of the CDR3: TGCGCCAGCAGCTTGGTGGAGGGGAGCTCCTACGAGCAGTACTTC.

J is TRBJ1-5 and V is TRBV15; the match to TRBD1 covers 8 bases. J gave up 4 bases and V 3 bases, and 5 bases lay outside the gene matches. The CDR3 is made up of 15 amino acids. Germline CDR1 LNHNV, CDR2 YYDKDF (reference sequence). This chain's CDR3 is CATSSRQGQNQPQHF. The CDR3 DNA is TGTGCCACCAGCAGTAGACAGGGGCAAAATCAGCCCCAGCATTTT.

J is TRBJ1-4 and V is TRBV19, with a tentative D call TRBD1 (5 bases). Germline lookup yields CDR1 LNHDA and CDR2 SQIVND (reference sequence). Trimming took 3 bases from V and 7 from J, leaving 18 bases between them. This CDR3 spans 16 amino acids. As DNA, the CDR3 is TGTGCCAGTAGTATCCATGGGGCCACGGCGGGTGAAAAACTGTTTTTT. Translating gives CASSIHGATAGEKLFF.

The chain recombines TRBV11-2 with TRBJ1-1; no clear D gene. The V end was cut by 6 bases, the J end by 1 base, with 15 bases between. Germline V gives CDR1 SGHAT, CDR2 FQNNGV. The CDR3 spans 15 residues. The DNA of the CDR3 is TGTGCCAGCAGGTTAATGACAAGCAGGAACACTGAAGCTTTCTTT. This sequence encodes CASRLMTSRNTEAFF.

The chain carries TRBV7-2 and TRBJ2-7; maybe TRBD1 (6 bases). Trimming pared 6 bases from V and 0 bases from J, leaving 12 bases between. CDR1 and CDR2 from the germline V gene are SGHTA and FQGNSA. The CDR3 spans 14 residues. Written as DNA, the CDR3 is TGTGCCAGCAGTATAGGGACATACTCCTACGAGCAGTACTTC. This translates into CASSIGTYSYEQYF.